The rows below give T cell receptor beta chains drawn from one sample of a study of spatial heterogeneity in lung cancer. TCRdb reprocessed the 5' RACE reads via MiXCR and lists one record per CDR3 protein. The profile shows several thousand distinct CDR3 sequences, less than 3% of them singletons. Here the sequenced sample was normal lung tissue next to the tumor, taken at surgery. These receptor sequences come from a male donor with early-stage non-small cell lung cancer. Each CDR3 is given with its conserved first and last residue. The order of the fields is J gene, D gene, V gene, clone size, CDR3 protein, CDR3 DNA. A D gene is named only where the DNA matches it firmly. Clone size is given for some rows only: seen once, a few or many times, or a class if the clone is expanded.

J: TRBJ2-2; D: TRBD1; V: TRBV14; size: many; CDR3: CASSQGRGKTGELFF; DNA: TGTGCCAGCAGCCAAGGCAGGGGGAAAACCGGGGAGCTGTTTTTT
J: TRBJ2-4; D: NA; V: TRBV20-1; size: medium-sized; CDR3: CSASPGSLAKNIQYF; DNA: TGCAGTGCTAGCCCGGGGTCCTTAGCCAAAAACATTCAGTACTTC
J: TRBJ2-2; D: NA; V: TRBV7-9; size: medium-sized; CDR3: CASSLALGYPGELFF; DNA: TGTGCCAGCAGCTTAGCGCTGGGTTACCCCGGGGAGCTGTTTTTT
J: TRBJ1-6; D: NA; V: TRBV4-3; size: many; CDR3: CASSQPPARGGSYNSPLHF; DNA: TGCGCCAGCAGCCAACCCCCGGCCAGGGGCGGCTCCTATAATTCACCCCTCCACTTT
J: TRBJ1-3; D: NA; V: TRBV5-1; size: NA; CDR3: CASSLEESGNTIYF; DNA: TGCGCCAGCAGCTTGGAGGAATCTGGAAACACCATATATTTT
J: TRBJ2-4; D: TRBD2; V: TRBV6-2/TRBV6-3; size: medium-sized; CDR3: CASRSGGASKNIQYF; DNA: TGTGCCAGCAGGAGCGGGGGGGCTTCCAAAAACATTCAGTACTTC
J: TRBJ1-1; D: NA; V: TRBV29-1; size: many; CDR3: CSVEDGTEAFF; DNA: TGCAGCGTTGAAGATGGGACTGAAGCTTTCTTT
J: TRBJ2-1; D: NA; V: TRBV5-4; size: many; CDR3: CASSLDRPASEQFF; DNA: TGTGCCAGCAGCTTGGATAGGCCAGCTAGTGAGCAGTTCTTC
J: TRBJ2-5; D: NA; V: TRBV25-1; size: many; CDR3: CASSETGHRFSGTQYF; DNA: TGTGCCAGCAGTGAAACCGGACATCGATTTTCAGGGACCCAGTACTTC
J: TRBJ2-4; D: TRBD1; V: TRBV5-1; size: many; CDR3: CASSSGQGSKNIQYF; DNA: TGCGCCAGCAGCTCGGGACAGGGGTCCAAAAACATTCAGTACTTC
J: TRBJ2-1; D: NA; V: TRBV7-2; size: medium-sized; CDR3: CASSLQLSYNEQFF; DNA: TGTGCCAGCAGCTTACAGCTCTCCTACAATGAGCAGTTCTTC
J: TRBJ2-1; D: TRBD2; V: TRBV7-8; size: medium-sized; CDR3: CASSFIAGVKPNEQFF; DNA: TGTGCCAGCAGCTTTATAGCGGGAGTGAAGCCCAATGAGCAGTTCTTC
J: TRBJ2-7; D: NA; V: TRBV20-1; size: many; CDR3: CSAVQGTSKGYEQYF; DNA: TGCAGTGCCGTTCAAGGGACCAGTAAGGGCTACGAGCAGTACTTC
J: TRBJ2-1; D: TRBD2; V: TRBV5-5; size: medium-sized; CDR3: CASSRTSGGRDEQFF; DNA: TGTGCCAGCAGCCGCACTAGCGGGGGCAGGGATGAGCAGTTCTTC
J: TRBJ2-1; D: TRBD1; V: TRBV7-3; size: medium-sized; CDR3: CASSSGQGHNEQFF; DNA: TGTGCCAGCAGCTCTGGACAGGGGCACAATGAGCAGTTCTTC
J: TRBJ2-5; D: TRBD2; V: TRBV14; size: many; CDR3: CASSQWTSGTQYF; DNA: TGTGCCAGCAGCCAATGGACTAGCGGAACCCAGTACTTC
J: TRBJ2-7; D: NA; V: TRBV4-1; size: medium-sized; CDR3: CASSPPGREEQYF; DNA: TGCGCCAGCAGCCCTCCAGGTCGGGAGGAGCAGTACTTC
J: TRBJ2-1; D: TRBD1; V: TRBV12-3/TRBV12-4; size: many; CDR3: CASSGDRDSYYNEQFF; DNA: TGTGCCAGCAGTGGAGACCGGGACAGTTACTACAATGAGCAGTTCTTC
J: TRBJ2-3; D: NA; V: TRBV30; size: many; CDR3: CAWSSSGTDTQYF; DNA: TGTGCCTGGAGTTCTAGCGGCACAGATACGCAGTATTTT
J: TRBJ1-1; D: NA; V: TRBV20-1; size: many; CDR3: CSARADLEAFF; DNA: TGCAGTGCTAGAGCGGACCTTGAAGCTTTCTTT
J: TRBJ2-2; D: NA; V: TRBV15; size: many; CDR3: CATSREARVTGELFF; DNA: TGTGCCACCAGCAGGGAGGCCAGGGTCACCGGGGAGCTGTTTTTT
J: TRBJ2-5; D: NA; V: TRBV7-8; size: large; CDR3: CASSLAVATLETQYF; DNA: TGTGCCAGCAGCTTAGCTGTTGCCACCTTAGAGACCCAGTACTTC
J: TRBJ1-2; D: NA; V: TRBV7-8; size: many; CDR3: CASSQYRQGAYGYTF; DNA: TGTGCCAGCAGCCAATACCGGCAGGGTGCCTATGGCTACACCTTC
J: TRBJ2-5; D: TRBD1; V: TRBV20-1; size: medium-sized; CDR3: CSARALPGQGFQETQYF; DNA: TGCAGTGCTAGAGCGCTACCGGGACAGGGGTTTCAAGAGACCCAGTACTTC
J: TRBJ1-5; D: NA; V: TRBV2; size: medium-sized; CDR3: CASHNSVYSNQPQHF; DNA: TGTGCCAGCCATAATTCCGTTTATAGCAATCAGCCCCAGCATTTT
J: TRBJ2-3; D: TRBD2; V: TRBV20-1; size: large; CDR3: CSARDPSGGGTDTQYF; DNA: TGCAGTGCTAGAGACCCTAGCGGGGGGGGCACAGATACGCAGTATTTT
J: TRBJ2-7; D: TRBD2; V: TRBV20-1; size: many; CDR3: CSASLSGGKREAIYEQYF; DNA: TGCAGTGCTAGTCTCTCGGGGGGGAAGCGGGAGGCCATCTACGAGCAGTACTTC
J: TRBJ1-5; D: NA; V: TRBV23-1; size: medium-sized; CDR3: CASSQSMEGGSNQPQHF; DNA: TGCGCCAGCAGTCAATCGATGGAGGGAGGTAGCAATCAGCCCCAGCATTTT
J: TRBJ2-3; D: NA; V: TRBV5-1; size: medium-sized; CDR3: CASSSEGQSTDTQYF; DNA: TGCGCCAGCAGCTCGGAGGGACAGTCCACAGATACGCAGTATTTT
J: TRBJ1-1; D: NA; V: TRBV3-1; size: medium-sized; CDR3: CASSQRSKGTEAFF; DNA: TGTGCCAGCAGCCAGAGGAGTAAGGGAACTGAAGCTTTCTTT
J: TRBJ2-5; D: NA; V: TRBV6-2/TRBV6-3; size: medium-sized; CDR3: CASSYLGGETQYF; DNA: TGTGCCAGCAGTTACTTAGGAGGAGAGACCCAGTACTTC
J: TRBJ2-7; D: TRBD2; V: TRBV20-1; size: medium-sized; CDR3: CSAAGTSGRIYEQYF; DNA: TGCAGTGCCGCCGGGACTAGCGGGAGGATATACGAGCAGTACTTC
J: TRBJ2-4; D: NA; V: TRBV25-1; size: medium-sized; CDR3: CASSESDSKNIQYF; DNA: TGTGCCAGCAGTGAATCGGATAGTAAAAACATTCAGTACTTC
J: TRBJ2-2; D: TRBD1; V: TRBV7-9; size: many; CDR3: CASSWDSTGELFF; DNA: TGTGCCAGCAGCTGGGACAGCACCGGGGAGCTGTTTTTT
J: TRBJ1-6; D: NA; V: TRBV20-1; size: many; CDR3: CSAAGRSVNSPLHF; DNA: TGCAGTGCTGCCGGGAGGTCAGTTAATTCACCCCTCCACTTT
J: TRBJ2-5; D: NA; V: TRBV30; size: many; CDR3: CAWSVQATTQYF; DNA: TGTGCCTGGAGTGTCCAGGCCACGACCCAGTACTTC
J: TRBJ2-3; D: NA; V: TRBV30; size: many; CDR3: CAWSYHTDTQYF; DNA: TGTGCCTGGAGTTACCACACAGATACGCAGTATTTT
J: TRBJ2-3; D: NA; V: TRBV10-1; size: many; CDR3: CATGKNTDTQYF; DNA: TGCGCCACCGGGAAAAACACAGATACGCAGTATTTT
J: TRBJ1-2; D: NA; V: TRBV3-1; size: many; CDR3: CASSRHLGDGYTF; DNA: TGTGCCAGCAGCCGTCACCTGGGGGATGGCTACACCTTC
J: TRBJ2-5; D: NA; V: TRBV7-8; size: medium-sized; CDR3: CASSSGPGAEQETQYF; DNA: TGTGCCAGCAGCTCCGGGCCGGGGGCCGAACAAGAGACCCAGTACTTC
J: TRBJ2-5; D: NA; V: TRBV12-5; size: many; CDR3: CASGLVPDGSPVGTQYF; DNA: TGTGCTAGTGGTTTGGTACCGGATGGGTCCCCGGTTGGGACCCAGTACTTC
J: TRBJ1-1; D: TRBD1; V: TRBV5-4; size: many; CDR3: CASSTTGVNTEAFF; DNA: TGTGCCAGCAGCACGACAGGGGTGAACACTGAAGCTTTCTTT
J: TRBJ2-7; D: NA; V: TRBV29-1; size: medium-sized; CDR3: CSVPGGPSEQYF; DNA: TGCAGCGTTCCGGGGGGCCCAAGCGAGCAGTACTTC
J: TRBJ2-1; D: TRBD1; V: TRBV18; size: medium-sized; CDR3: CASSPRTGGDEQFF; DNA: TGTGCCAGCTCACCACGGACAGGGGGAGATGAGCAGTTCTTC
J: TRBJ2-2; D: NA; V: TRBV9; size: medium-sized; CDR3: CASSPETALAGELFF; DNA: TGTGCCAGCAGCCCCGAAACAGCCTTAGCCGGGGAGCTGTTTTTT
J: TRBJ1-2; D: NA; V: TRBV6-5; size: medium-sized; CDR3: CASSSYKEGRKFYTF; DNA: TGTGCCAGCAGTTCCTACAAGGAGGGGAGGAAGTTCTACACCTTC
J: TRBJ1-1; D: NA; V: TRBV20-1; size: medium-sized; CDR3: CSAAPRGGGTEAFF; DNA: TGCAGTGCTGCTCCCCGGGGGGGAGGCACTGAAGCTTTCTTT
J: TRBJ2-1; D: TRBD2; V: TRBV11-2; size: few; CDR3: CASSLRLADYNEQFF; DNA: TGTGCCAGCAGCTTACGACTAGCGGACTACAATGAGCAGTTCTTC
J: TRBJ2-5; D: NA; V: TRBV6-2/TRBV6-3; size: NA; CDR3: CASSYSYQETQYF; DNA: TGTGCCAGCAGTTACTCGTACCAAGAGACCCAGTACTTC
J: TRBJ1-2; D: NA; V: TRBV3-1; size: many; CDR3: CASSQVGKQARASGYTF; DNA: TGTGCCAGCAGCCAAGTGGGGAAACAAGCCCGGGCGTCGGGCTACACCTTC
J: TRBJ2-1; D: TRBD1; V: TRBV2; size: medium-sized; CDR3: CASRPGQGLDEQFF; DNA: TGTGCCAGCCGTCCGGGACAGGGCTTAGATGAGCAGTTCTTC
J: TRBJ2-1; D: TRBD2; V: TRBV6-5; size: many; CDR3: CASRTSGRRYNEQFF; DNA: TGTGCCAGCAGGACTAGCGGGAGACGTTACAATGAGCAGTTCTTC
J: TRBJ1-2; D: NA; V: TRBV19; size: NA; CDR3: CASSIVRADPIYGYTF; DNA: TGTGCCAGTAGTATAGTGAGGGCAGACCCCATCTATGGCTACACCTTC
J: TRBJ2-3; D: TRBD2; V: TRBV20-1; size: medium-sized; CDR3: CSARETSGRSDTQYF; DNA: TGCAGTGCTAGAGAGACTAGCGGGAGATCCGATACGCAGTATTTT